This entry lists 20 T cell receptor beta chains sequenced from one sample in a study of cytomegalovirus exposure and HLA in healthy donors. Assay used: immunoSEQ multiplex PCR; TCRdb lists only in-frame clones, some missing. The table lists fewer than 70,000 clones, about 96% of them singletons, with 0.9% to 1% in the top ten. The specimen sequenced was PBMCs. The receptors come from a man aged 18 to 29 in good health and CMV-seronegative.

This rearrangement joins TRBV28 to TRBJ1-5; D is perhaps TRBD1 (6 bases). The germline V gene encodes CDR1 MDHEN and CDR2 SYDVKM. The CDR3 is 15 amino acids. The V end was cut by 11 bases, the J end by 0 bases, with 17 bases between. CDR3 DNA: TGTGCCGTACACCCCCAAGGGGGTAGCAATCAGCCCCAGCATTTT. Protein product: CAVHPQGGSNQPQHF.

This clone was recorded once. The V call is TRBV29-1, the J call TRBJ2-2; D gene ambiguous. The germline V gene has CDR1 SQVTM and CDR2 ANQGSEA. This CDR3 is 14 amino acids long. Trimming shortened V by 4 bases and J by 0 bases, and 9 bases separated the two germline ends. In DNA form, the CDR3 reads TGCAGCGTTGTTCCACGGTCGAACACCGGGGAGCTGTTTTTT. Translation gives CSVVPRSNTGELFF.

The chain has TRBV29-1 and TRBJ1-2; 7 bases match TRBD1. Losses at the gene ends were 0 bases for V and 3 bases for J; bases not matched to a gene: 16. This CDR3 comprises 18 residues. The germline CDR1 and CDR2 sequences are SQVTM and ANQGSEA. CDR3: CSVEDVRWGDSGYYGYTF. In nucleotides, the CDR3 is TGCAGCGTTGAAGATGTGCGTTGGGGGGACAGTGGGTACTATGGCTACACCTTC.

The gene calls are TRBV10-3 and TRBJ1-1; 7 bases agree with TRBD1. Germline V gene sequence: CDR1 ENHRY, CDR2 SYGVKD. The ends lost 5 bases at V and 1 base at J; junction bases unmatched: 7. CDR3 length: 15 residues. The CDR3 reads CAISPLDRSNTEAFF. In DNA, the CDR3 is TGTGCCATCAGTCCGCTGGACAGGTCGAACACTGAAGCTTTCTTT.

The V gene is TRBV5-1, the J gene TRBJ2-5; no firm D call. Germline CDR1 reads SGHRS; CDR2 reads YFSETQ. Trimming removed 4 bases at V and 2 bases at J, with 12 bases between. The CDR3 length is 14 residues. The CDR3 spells CASSQAPGQETQYF. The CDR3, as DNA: TGCGCCAGCAGCCAAGCACCCGGGCAAGAGACCCAGTACTTC.

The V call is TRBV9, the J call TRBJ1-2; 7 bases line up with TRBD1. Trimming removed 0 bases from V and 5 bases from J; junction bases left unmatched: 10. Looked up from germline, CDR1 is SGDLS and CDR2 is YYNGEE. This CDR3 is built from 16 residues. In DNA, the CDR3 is TGTGCCAGCAGCGTAGTGTCGACAGGGCTTCAGTATGGCTACACCTTC. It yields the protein CASSVVSTGLQYGYTF.

This CDR3 is CASSFTSGNRDTQYF. The CDR3 DNA reads TGTGCCAGCAGCTTCACTAGCGGGAACCGAGATACGCAGTATTTT. V usage is TRBV7-8 and J usage is TRBJ2-3; 10 nucleotides align to TRBD2. In germline, CDR1 is SGHVS, CDR2 FQNEAQ. V gave up 3 bases and J gave up 5 bases; unmatched junction bases: 5. This CDR3 region has 15 residues.

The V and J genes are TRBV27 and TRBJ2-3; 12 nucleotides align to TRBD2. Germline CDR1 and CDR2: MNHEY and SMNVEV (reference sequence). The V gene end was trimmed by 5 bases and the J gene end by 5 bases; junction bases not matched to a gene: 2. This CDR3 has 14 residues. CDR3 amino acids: CASSGTSGRDTQYF. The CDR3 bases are TGTGCCAGCAGTGGGACTAGCGGGCGAGATACGCAGTATTTT.

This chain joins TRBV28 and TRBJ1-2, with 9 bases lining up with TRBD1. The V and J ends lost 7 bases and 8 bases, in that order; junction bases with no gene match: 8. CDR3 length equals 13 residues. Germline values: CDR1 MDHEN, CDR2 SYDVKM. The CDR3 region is CASKTGGDGGYTF. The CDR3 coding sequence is TGTGCCAGCAAAACAGGGGGCGATGGGGGCTACACCTTC.

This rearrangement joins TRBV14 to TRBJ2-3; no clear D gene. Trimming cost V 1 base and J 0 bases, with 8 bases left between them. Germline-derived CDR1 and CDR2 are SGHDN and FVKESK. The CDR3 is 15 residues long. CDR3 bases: TGTGCCAGCAGCCAAGGACTGCCTAGCACAGATACGCAGTATTTT. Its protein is CASSQGLPSTDTQYF.

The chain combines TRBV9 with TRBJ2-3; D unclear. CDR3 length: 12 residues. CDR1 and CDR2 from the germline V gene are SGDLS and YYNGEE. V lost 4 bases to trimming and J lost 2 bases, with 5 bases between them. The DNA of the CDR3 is TGTGCCAGCAGCCCCCACACAGATACGCAGTATTTT. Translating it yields CASSPHTDTQYF.

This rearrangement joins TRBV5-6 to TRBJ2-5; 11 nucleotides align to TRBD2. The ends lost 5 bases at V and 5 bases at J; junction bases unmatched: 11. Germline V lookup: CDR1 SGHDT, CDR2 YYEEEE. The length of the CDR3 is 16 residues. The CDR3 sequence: CASSLAGGPIRETQYF. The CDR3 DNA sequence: TGTGCCAGCAGTTTAGCGGGAGGGCCGATACGTGAGACCCAGTACTTC.

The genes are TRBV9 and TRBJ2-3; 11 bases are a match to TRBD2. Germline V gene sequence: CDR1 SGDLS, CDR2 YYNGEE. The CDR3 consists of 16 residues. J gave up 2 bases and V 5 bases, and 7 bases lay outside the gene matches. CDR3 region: CASSQTSGSYTDTQYF. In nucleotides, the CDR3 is TGTGCCAGCAGTCAAACTAGCGGGAGTTACACAGATACGCAGTATTTT.

CDR3: CASSYGRGAGNEQFF. CDR3 DNA: TGTGCCAGCAGTTACGGGCGGGGGGCAGGGAATGAGCAGTTCTTC. The gene calls are TRBV6-5 and TRBJ2-1; TRBD2 aligns across 8 bases. Trimming cost V 2 bases and J 7 bases; bases outside gene matches: 7. Looked up from germline, CDR1 is MNHEY and CDR2 is SVGAGI. The CDR3 covers 15 residues.

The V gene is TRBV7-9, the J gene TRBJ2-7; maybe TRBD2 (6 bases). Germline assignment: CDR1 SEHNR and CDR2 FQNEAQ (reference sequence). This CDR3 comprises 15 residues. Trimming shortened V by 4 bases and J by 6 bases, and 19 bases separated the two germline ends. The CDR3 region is CASSSTGTGGLEQYF. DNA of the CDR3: TGTGCCAGCAGCTCAACCGGGACTGGGGGACTCGAGCAGTACTTC.

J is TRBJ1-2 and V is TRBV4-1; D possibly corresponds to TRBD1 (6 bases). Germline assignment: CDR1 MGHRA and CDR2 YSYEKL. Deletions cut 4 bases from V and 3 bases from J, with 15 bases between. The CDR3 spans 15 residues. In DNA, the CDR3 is TGCGCCAGCAGCCGCCTCGCAGGGGACGACTATGGCTACACCTTC. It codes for CASSRLAGDDYGYTF.

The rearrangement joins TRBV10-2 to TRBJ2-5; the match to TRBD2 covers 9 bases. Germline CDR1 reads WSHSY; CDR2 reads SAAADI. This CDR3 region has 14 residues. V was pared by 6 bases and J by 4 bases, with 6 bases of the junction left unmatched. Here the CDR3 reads CASRGSGSTETQYF. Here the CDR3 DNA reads TGCGCCAGCAGGGGTAGCGGGAGTACAGAGACCCAGTACTTC.

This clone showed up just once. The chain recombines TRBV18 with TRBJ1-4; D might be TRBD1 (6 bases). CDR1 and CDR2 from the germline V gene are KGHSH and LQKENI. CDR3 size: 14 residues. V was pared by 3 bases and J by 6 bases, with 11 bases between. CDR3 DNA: TGTGCCAGCTCACCCGGACAGAAGTATGAAAAACTGTTTTTT. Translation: CASSPGQKYEKLFF.

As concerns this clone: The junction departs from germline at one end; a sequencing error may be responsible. This chain's CDR3 is CASSLRAGGFYEQYF. The CDR3 nucleotides read TGTGCTAGCAGCTTAAGAGCGGGAGGGTTTTACGAGCAGTACTTC. The V call is TRBV7-7, the J call TRBJ2-7, with TRBD2 identical over 10 bases. Germline lookup yields CDR1 SSHAT and CDR2 FNYEAQ (reference sequence). The CDR3 sequence is 15 residues long.

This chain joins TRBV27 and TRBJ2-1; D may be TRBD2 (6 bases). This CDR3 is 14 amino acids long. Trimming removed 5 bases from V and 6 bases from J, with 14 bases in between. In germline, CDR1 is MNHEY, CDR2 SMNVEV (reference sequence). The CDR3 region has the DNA TGTGCCAGCAGTCCCGCGGGGACCGCCAATGAGCAGTTCTTC. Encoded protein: CASSPAGTANEQFF.